Included here is one T cell receptor (beta chain) sequence, with context. This clonotype was observed at least ten times. No antigen is known for it. Nothing much larger sits one base from this clone, and base qualities are not available. Explained via the paper, the treatment or condition label denotes: allogeneic hematopoietic cell transplantation with graft depleted of TCRalphabeta T cells and CD19 B cells. Transplant recipients were children who received TCRalphabeta/CD19-depleted allogeneic hematopoietic cell grafts. This sample is drawn from a study of T-cell reconstitution after alpha-beta-depleted transplantation in children (TCRdb year 2016). Notes on the research overall: Using TCR repertoire profiling, the study quantitatively followed how T-cell immune reconstitution unfolded in children after TCRalphabeta/CD19-depleted allogeneic hematopoietic cell transplantation.

The receptor library was made with PCR. Sequenced using an Illumina HiSeq 2500. Molecular barcoding was employed in the preparation of TCR libraries, with unique molecular identifiers being used to normalize TCRbeta repertoire quantification. TCRdb passed the public sequencing reads through fastp at Q25 and MiXCR, retaining productive beta sequences. A single entry per CDR3 protein holds the most common genes and DNA from its merged rows. Across this sample there are 60,000 to 100,000 distinct CDR3 sequences, with around 18% seen only once. About half of the sample belongs to the ten largest clones. General conclusions and limits of the study: The apparently early recovery of alphabetaT-cell counts about two months after transplant reportedly depended on only several hundred rapidly expanded clones that came from non-depleted graft cells. Over subsequent months, a decline in hyperexpanded clone frequencies was noted, and after one year, T-cell counts and TCRbeta diversity were mostly ascribed to newly produced T cells. In some patients, the high TCRbeta diversity seen at day 60 was put down to recipient T cells and intrathymic progenitors that had survived conditioning.

Compared with germline, V lacks 3 bases and J lacks 5 bases; bases without a gene match: 18. CDR1 and CDR2 are read off the germline V gene (reference sequence) as SGHAT and FQDESV. Reading from cysteine to phenylalanine, the CDR3 counts 18 amino acids. CDR3 DNA is the only sequence kept; it has 54 bases, read in frame from the first base. The sample here was PBMCs, mostly from graft donor cells, taken 360 days after TCRalphabeta/CD19-depleted stem cell transplant. The chain links TRBV11-1 with TRBJ2-5; the central 7 bases match TRBD1. The TCR was taken from a male patient under 10 years old who had a stem cell transplant for acute lymphoblastic leukemia, so the T cells may come from the graft donor. The CDR3 region reads CASSFLIPSRGYRETQYF. The bases read TGTGCCAGCAGCTTCCTCATCCCCTCCAGGGGGTATCGGGAGACCCAGTACTTC.